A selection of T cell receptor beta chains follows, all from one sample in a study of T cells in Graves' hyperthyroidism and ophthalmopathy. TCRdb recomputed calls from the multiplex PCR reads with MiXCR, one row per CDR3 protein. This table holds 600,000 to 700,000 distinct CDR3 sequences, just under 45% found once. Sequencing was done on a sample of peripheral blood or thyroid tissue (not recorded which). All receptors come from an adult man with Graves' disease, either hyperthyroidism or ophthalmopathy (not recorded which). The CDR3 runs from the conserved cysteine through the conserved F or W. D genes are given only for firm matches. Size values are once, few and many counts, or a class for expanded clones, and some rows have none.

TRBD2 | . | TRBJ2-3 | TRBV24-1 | CATRGLAGTDSTDTQYF | TGTGCCACCAGAGGACTAGCGGGCACCGATAGCACAGATACGCAGTATTTT
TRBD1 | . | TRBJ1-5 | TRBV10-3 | CAISRLGTGNQPQHF | TGTGCCATCAGTCGACTCGGGACAGGCAATCAGCCCCAGCATTTT
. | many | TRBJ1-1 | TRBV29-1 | CSAIQIRMNTEAFF | TGCAGCGCTATACAAATCCGCATGAACACTGAAGCTTTCTTT
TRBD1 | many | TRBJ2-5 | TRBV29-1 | CSVGQGETQYF | TGCAGCGTGGGACAGGGAGAGACCCAGTACTTC
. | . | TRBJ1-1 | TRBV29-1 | CSVVRGVAEAFF | TGCAGCGTTGTCCGGGGGGTGGCTGAAGCTTTCTTT
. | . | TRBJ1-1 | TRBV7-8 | CASSSYRVGDTEAFF | TGTGCCAGCAGCTCTTACAGGGTGGGGGACACTGAAGCTTTCTTT
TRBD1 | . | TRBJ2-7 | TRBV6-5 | CASRTLPGQGYEQYF | TGTGCCAGCAGAACACTTCCGGGACAGGGCTACGAGCAGTACTTC
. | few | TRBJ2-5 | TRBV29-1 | CSVEGGVGETQYF | TGCAGCGTTGAAGGTGGGGTTGGAGAGACCCAGTACTTC
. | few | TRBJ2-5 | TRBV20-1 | CSARDPKRSDGLEYF | TGCAGTGCTAGAGACCCTAAGAGATCGGACGGATTAGAGTACTTC
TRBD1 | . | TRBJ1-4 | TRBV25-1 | CASSQAVGTGVEKLFF | TGCGCCAGCAGCCAAGCTGTCGGGACAGGGGTCGAAAAACTGTTTTTT
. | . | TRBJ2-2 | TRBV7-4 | CASETGQNTGELFF | TGTGCCAGCGAAACAGGGCAGAACACCGGGGAGCTGTTTTTT
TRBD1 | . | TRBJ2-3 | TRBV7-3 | CASSSGQGTSDTQYF | TGTGCCAGCAGCTCTGGACAGGGGACGTCAGATACGCAGTATTTT
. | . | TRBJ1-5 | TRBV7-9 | CASSTKPQHF | TGTGCCAGCAGCACCAAGCCCCAGCATTTT
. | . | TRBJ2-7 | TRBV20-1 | CSARGAGSHYEQYF | TGCAGTGCTAGAGGCGCAGGCAGCCATTACGAGCAGTACTTC
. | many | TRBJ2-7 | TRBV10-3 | CAISSRGEQYF | TGTGCCATCAGCTCCAGGGGTGAGCAGTACTTC
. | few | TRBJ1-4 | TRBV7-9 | CASSKQGDRMREKLFF | TGTGCCAGCAGCAAACAGGGAGATCGGATGAGGGAAAAACTGTTTTTT
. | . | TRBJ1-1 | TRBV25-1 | CASSELGNPNEGAFF | TGTGCCAGCAGTGAATTGGGGAATCCGAACGAGGGAGCTTTCTTT